The clone carrying this TCR beta chain was recorded only once. This entry comes from a study of blood T cells in healthy people across ages. Together with a sample-barcoded 5' primer, a J-beta primer mix was included in a second PCR lasting about 6 to 11 cycles. Via MiXCR, TCRdb re-called the 5' RACE reads, giving one row per CDR3 protein. The sample shows about 780,000 distinct CDR3 sequences, around 68% of them seen only once. The CDR3 consists of 13 residues. Germline CDR1 and CDR2: SEHNR and FQNEAQ (reference sequence). V lost 2 bases, J lost 8 bases, and 12 bases lay in between. This sequence originates from a man aged 30-40 years in good health. The material sequenced was blood. This chain connects TRBV7-9 to TRBJ1-2; perhaps TRBD1 as D (6 bases). CDR3 loop: CASSLIGGRGYTF. CDR3 bases: TGTGCCAGCAGCTTAATCGGGGGCCGAGGCTACACCTTC.